The clone carrying this T cell receptor (beta chain) has ten or more counts. Its cognate antigen is unknown. This CDR3 spans 16 amino acids. Germline V gene sequence: CDR1 MNHNY, CDR2 SVGAGI (reference sequence). V lost 2 bases to trimming and J lost 6 bases; unmatched junction nucleotides: 6. Whole blood was used without fractionation, so all unsorted peripheral T cells were included. Alpha and beta constant-region primers primed reverse transcription of about 0.5 ug RNA. Alpha and beta chain libraries were made separately by chain-specific third strand synthesis with multiplexing indices. A 5' RACE adapter with a random hexamer and the SP2 primer site was joined to cDNA. TCRdb reprocessed the 5' RACE reads with MiXCR, giving one entry per CDR3 protein. The data show under 10,000 distinct CDR3 sequences, with 5.5% to 7% seen just once and 20% to 25% held by the top ten. The sample is drawn from a study of HIV-infected patients and healthy controls. Study-level points and caveats: Eight alpha and eight beta V genes differed significantly in mean usage between HIV-infected patients and controls.

This clonotype originated in an adult with HIV infection. The genes are TRBV6-6 and TRBJ2-3, with 12 positions matching TRBD1. The specimen was blood, collected before antiretroviral therapy. The CDR3 DNA reads TGTGCCAGCAGTTACAGGGACAGGGGGCGCGGGGATACGCAGTATTTT. It is translated as CASSYRDRGRGDTQYF.